The clone carrying this TCR beta chain occurred many times. What it recognizes is unknown. The data were taken from a study of HIV-infected children after antiretroviral therapy interruption. The overall study: In continuous treatment, analyzed samples were from weeks 0, 48 and 150. Whole-study findings and limits: By the end of treatment interruption, naive CD4+ clonality (Gini) increased.

The TCR library was built from RNA with a 3' RACE protocol and unique molecular identifiers. From the 3' RACE reads, TCRdb called clonotypes with MiXCR, one entry per CDR3 protein. Found here are 90,000 or so distinct CDR3 sequences, roughly 6.4% of them singletons; the top ten hold 0.9% to 1.4%. As to treatment: PENTA 11 planned treatment interruption arm or continuous ART arm. Samples needed at least 5 million viable cryopreserved PBMCs. The germline V and J ends were trimmed by 3 bases and 0 bases, with 9 bases remaining between them. This CDR3 is 16 amino acids long. Germline V lookup: CDR1 MDHEN, CDR2 SYDVKM.

This receptor was taken from a pool of human donors with HIV. The sample here was CD45RA+ CD4+ T cells from PBMCs, pooled from several time points, taken from a donor given antiretroviral therapy, either interrupted or continuous. Described subset: naive CD4+ CD45RA+ CD45RO- T cells. J is TRBJ1-6 and V is TRBV28; D is ambiguous. DNA of the CDR3: TGTGCCAGCAGTTTCTATACCCTCTCCTATAATTCACCCCTCCACTTT. This codes for CASSFYTLSYNSPLHF.